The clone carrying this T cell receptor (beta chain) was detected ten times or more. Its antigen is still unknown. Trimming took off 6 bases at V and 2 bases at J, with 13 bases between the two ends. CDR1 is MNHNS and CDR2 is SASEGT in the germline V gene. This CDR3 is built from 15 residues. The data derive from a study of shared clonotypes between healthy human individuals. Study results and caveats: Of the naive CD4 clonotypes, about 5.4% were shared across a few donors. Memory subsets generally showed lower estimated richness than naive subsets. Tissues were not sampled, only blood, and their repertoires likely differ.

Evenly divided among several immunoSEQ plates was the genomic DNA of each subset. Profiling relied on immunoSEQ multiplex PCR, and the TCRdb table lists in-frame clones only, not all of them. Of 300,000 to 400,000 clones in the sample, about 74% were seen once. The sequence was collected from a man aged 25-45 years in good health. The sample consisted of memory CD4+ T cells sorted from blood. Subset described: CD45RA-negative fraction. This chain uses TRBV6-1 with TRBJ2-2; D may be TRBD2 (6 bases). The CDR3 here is CASRREVFNTGELFF. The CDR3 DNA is TGTGCCAGCAGGCGGGAAGTTTTTAACACCGGGGAGCTGTTTTTT.